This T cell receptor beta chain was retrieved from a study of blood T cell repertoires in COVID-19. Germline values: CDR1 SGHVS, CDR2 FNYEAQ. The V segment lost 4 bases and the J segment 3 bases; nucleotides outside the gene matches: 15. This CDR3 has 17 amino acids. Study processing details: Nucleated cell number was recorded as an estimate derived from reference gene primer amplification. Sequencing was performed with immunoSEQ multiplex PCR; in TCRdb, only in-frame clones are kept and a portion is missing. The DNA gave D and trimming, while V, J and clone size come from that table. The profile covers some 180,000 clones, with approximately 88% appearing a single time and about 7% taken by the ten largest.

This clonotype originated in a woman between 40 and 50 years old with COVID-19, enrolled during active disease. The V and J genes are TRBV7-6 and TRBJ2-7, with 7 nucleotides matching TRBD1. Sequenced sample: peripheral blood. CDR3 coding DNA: TGTGCCAGCAGCTCCCGATTAAAGGGGGCGCTTAGCTACGAGCAGTACTTC. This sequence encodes CASSSRLKGALSYEQYF.